The following is a TCR beta chain sequence with its context. Its antigen is still unknown. While unrecorded immune exposures were likely, the donors were nominally healthy when sampled. PCR employed 60 Vbeta and 13 Jbeta primers. Repertoires were generated with immunoSEQ multiplex PCR, while TCRdb's copy carries only in-frame clones and drops some. The sample has about 200,000 clones, around four fifths seen once. The sample comes from a study of cytomegalovirus exposure and HLA in healthy donors. Findings and caveats of the study: It was shown in a later analysis that HLA-associated TCR beta chains were more clonally expanded than other, equally common chains. Sequencing likely generated an artifact that appeared as a cluster of highly shared sequence variants. Segments of the TCR beta V type were, in most cases, productive about 87% or about 30% of the time in an earlier analysis.

CDR3 length: 13 residues. V was clipped by 0 bases and J by 5 bases, with 8 bases between them. Germline V gene lookup returns CDR1 LGHNT and CDR2 FRNRAP. This clonotype was sampled from a man aged 50-59 years in good health and CMV-seronegative. What was sequenced was PBMCs. This chain links TRBV12-5 with TRBJ2-7; D is unclear. The CDR3 reads CASGLVLGDEQYF. DNA for the CDR3: TGTGCTAGTGGTTTGGTATTGGGCGACGAGCAGTACTTC. The complete variable domain, with remaining parts taken from reference TRBV12-5 and TRBJ2-7, reads DARVTQTPRHKVTEMGQEVTMRCQPILGHNTVFWYRQTMMQGLELLAYFRNRAPLDDSGMPKDRFSAEMPDATLATLKIQPSEPRDSAVYFCASGLVLGDEQYFGPGTRLTVT.